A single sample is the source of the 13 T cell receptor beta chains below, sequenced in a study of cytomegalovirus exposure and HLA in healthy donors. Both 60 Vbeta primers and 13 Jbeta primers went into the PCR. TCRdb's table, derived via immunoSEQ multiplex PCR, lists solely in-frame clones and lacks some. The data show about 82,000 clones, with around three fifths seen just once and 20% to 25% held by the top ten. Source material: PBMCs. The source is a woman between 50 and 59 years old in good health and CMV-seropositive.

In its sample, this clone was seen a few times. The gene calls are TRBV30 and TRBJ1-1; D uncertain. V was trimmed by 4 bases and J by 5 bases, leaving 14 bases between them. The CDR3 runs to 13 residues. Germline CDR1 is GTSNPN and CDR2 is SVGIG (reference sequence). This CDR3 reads CAWTTREWTEAFF. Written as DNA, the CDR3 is TGTGCCTGGACGACGAGGGAATGGACTGAAGCTTTCTTT.

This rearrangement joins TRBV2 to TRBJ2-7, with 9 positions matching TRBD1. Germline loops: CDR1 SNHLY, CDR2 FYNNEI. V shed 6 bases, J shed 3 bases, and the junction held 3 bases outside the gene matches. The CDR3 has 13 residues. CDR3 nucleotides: TGTGCCAGCAGGCGACAGGGGGTCTACGAGCAGTACTTC. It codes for CASRRQGVYEQYF.

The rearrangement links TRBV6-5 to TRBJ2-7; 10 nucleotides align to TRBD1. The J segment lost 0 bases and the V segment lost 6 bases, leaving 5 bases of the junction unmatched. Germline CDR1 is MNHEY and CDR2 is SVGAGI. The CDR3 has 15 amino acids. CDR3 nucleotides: TGTGCCAGCAGCTGGGACAGGGGAGGCTCCTACGAGCAGTACTTC. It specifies CASSWDRGGSYEQYF.

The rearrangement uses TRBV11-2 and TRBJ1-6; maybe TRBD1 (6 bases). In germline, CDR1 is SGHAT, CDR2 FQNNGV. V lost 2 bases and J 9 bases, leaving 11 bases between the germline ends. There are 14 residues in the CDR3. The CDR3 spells CASSLNRGSSPLHF. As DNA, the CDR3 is TGTGCCAGCAGCTTAAATAGGGGGAGTTCACCCCTCCACTTT.

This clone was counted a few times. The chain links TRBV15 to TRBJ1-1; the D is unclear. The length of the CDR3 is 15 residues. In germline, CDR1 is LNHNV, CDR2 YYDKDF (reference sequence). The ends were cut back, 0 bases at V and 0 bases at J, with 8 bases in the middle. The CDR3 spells CATSRERQLNTEAFF. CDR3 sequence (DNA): TGTGCCACCAGCAGAGAGCGGCAGCTGAACACTGAAGCTTTCTTT.

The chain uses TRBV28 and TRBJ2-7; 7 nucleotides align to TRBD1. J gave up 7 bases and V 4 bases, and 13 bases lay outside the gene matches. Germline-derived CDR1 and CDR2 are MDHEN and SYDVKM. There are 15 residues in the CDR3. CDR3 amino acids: CASSSYTGTVYEQYF. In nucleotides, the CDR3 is TGTGCCAGCAGTTCATACACCGGGACAGTTTATGAGCAGTACTTC. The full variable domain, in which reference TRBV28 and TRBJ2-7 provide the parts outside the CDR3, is DVKVTQSSRYLVKRTGEKVFLECVQDMDHENMFWYRQDPGLGLRLIYFSYDVKMKEKGDIPEGYSVSREKKERFSLILESASTNQTSMYLCASSSYTGTVYEQYFGPGTRLTVT.

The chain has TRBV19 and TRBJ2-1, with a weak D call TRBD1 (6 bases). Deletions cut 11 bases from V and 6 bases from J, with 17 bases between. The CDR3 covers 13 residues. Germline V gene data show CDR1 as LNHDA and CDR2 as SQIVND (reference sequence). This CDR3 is CAVQPGRGNEQFF. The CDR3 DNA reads TGTGCCGTACAACCGGGCAGGGGCAATGAGCAGTTCTTC.

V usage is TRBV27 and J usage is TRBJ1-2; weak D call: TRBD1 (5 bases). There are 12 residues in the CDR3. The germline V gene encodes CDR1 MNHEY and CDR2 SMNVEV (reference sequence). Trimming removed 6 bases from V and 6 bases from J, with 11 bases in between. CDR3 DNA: TGTGCCAGCAGCCGTGTAGGGGATGGCTACACCTTC. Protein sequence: CASSRVGDGYTF.

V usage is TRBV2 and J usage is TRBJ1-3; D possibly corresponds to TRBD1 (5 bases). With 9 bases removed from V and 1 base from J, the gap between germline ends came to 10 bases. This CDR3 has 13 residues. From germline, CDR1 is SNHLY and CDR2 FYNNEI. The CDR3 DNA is TGTGCCAGTATACAGGATTCTGGAAACACCATATATTTT. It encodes CASIQDSGNTIYF.

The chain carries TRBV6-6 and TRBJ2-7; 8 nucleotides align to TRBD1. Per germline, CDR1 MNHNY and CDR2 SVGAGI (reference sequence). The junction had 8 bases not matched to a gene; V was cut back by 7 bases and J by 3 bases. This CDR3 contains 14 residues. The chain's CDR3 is CASKAGTGGYEQYF. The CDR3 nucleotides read TGTGCCAGCAAAGCCGGGACAGGTGGCTACGAGCAGTACTTC.

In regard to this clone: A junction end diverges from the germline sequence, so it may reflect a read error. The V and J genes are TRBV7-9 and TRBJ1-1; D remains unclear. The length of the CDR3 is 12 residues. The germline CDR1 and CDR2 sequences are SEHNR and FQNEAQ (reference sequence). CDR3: CSSTDLNTEAFF. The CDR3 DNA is TGTTCCAGCACCGACTTGAACACTGAAGCTTTCTTT.

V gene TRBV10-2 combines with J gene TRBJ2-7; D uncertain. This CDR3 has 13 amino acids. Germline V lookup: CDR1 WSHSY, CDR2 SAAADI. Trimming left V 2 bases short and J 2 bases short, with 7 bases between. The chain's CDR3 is CASSEEAPYEQYF. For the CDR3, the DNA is TGCGCCAGCAGTGAGGAGGCCCCCTACGAGCAGTACTTC.

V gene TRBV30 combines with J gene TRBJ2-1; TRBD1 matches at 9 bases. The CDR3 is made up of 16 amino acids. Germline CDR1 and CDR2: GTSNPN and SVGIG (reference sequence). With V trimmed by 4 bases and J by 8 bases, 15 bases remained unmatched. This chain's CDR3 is CAWTPGTDRGWDEQFF. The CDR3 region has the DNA TGTGCCTGGACCCCCGGGACGGACAGGGGTTGGGATGAGCAGTTCTTC.